This is a list of T cell receptor beta chains from one sample in a study of blood T cell repertoires in COVID-19. Sequencing used immunoSEQ multiplex PCR; TCRdb keeps in-frame clones, though not all of them. The data show approximately 180,000 clones, about 88% seen once. Material for sequencing was PBMCs or T cells enriched from blood (not recorded which). Every receptor here comes from a woman in her 40s with acute COVID-19. Each CDR3 is given with its conserved first and last residue. The D gene is left open where the match is weak. Rows may omit the clone size; those that give it use once, few, many or a size class.

length	size	V	J	D	CDR3	DNA
13	-	TRBV7-8	TRBJ1-1	TRBD1	CASSLGGQTEAFF	TGTGCCAGCAGCTTAGGGGGACAGACTGAAGCTTTCTTT
13	-	TRBV20-1	TRBJ2-7	TRBD2	CSASGGGPYEQYF	TGCAGTGCTAGTGGGGGGGGACCCTACGAGCAGTACTTC
17	-	TRBV3-1/TRBV3-2	TRBJ2-3	TRBD1	CASSSPQGQLRGDTQYF	TGTGCCAGCAGCTCCCCCCAGGGACAGCTCCGCGGAGATACGCAGTATTTT
13	-	TRBV5-6	TRBJ1-4	TRBD1	CASRARGGEKLFF	TGTGCCAGCAGAGCACGAGGGGGCGAAAAACTGTTTTTT
15	-	TRBV7-6	TRBJ1-4	-	CASSLGPASNEKLFF	TGTGCCAGCAGCTTAGGACCAGCGAGTAATGAAAAACTGTTTTTT
13	-	TRBV7-3	TRBJ1-1	-	CASSSQGLSEAFF	TGTGCCAGCAGCTCTCAGGGGCTATCGGAAGCTTTCTTT
15	-	TRBV5-4	TRBJ2-3	-	CASRLQTLTTDTQYF	TGTGCCAGCAGACTTCAGACCCTGACAACAGATACGCAGTATTTT
16	-	TRBV19	TRBJ2-5	TRBD1	CASSPRQGAGGETQYF	TGTGCCAGTAGTCCTCGACAGGGGGCAGGAGGCGAGACCCAGTACTTC
15	-	TRBV25-1	TRBJ1-4	TRBD1	CASSGGDRRNEKLFF	TGTGCCAGCAGTGGCGGGGACAGGCGAAATGAAAAACTGTTTTTT
12	-	TRBV4-1	TRBJ1-1	-	CASSFINTEAFF	TGCGCCAGCAGCTTTATTAACACTGAAGCTTTCTTT
14	-	TRBV5-1	TRBJ1-6	TRBD1	CASSRDSHNSPLHF	TGCGCCAGCAGCCGGGACAGCCATAATTCACCCCTCCACTTT
18	-	TRBV5-6	TRBJ2-5	TRBD1	CASSSPPGQGFAHETQYF	TGTGCCAGCAGCTCGCCCCCGGGACAGGGTTTCGCGCATGAGACCCAGTACTTC
17	-	TRBV7-6	TRBJ2-2	TRBD1	CASSPVWMAGGAGELFF	TGTGCCAGCAGCCCCGTTTGGATGGCAGGGGGCGCCGGGGAGCTGTTTTTT
14	once	TRBV2	TRBJ2-1	TRBD1	CASRGQGGWNEQFF	TGTGCCAGCAGGGGACAGGGAGGTTGGAATGAGCAGTTCTTC
15	few	TRBV7-2	TRBJ1-2	-	CASSTPQRDSYGYTF	TGTGCCAGCAGCACCCCACAGCGAGACAGCTATGGCTACACCTTC
14	-	TRBV19	TRBJ1-2	TRBD1	CASHRGTTNYGYTF	TGTGCCAGTCACAGGGGAACAACTAACTATGGCTACACCTTC
14	-	TRBV5-1	TRBJ1-4	TRBD1	CASSSQGADEKLFF	TGCGCCAGCAGCTCGCAGGGGGCAGATGAAAAACTGTTTTTT
13	-	TRBV5-6	TRBJ2-1	TRBD2	CASSSSGVISQFF	TGTGCCAGCAGCTCTAGCGGGGTGATAAGTCAGTTCTTC
12	-	TRBV3-1/TRBV3-2	TRBJ2-2	-	CASPSGTGELFF	TGTGCCAGTCCGTCGGGAACCGGGGAGCTGTTTTTT
15	few	TRBV18	TRBJ2-3	TRBD2	CASSPTSGGTDTQYF	TGTGCCAGCTCACCAACTAGCGGGGGCACAGATACGCAGTATTTT
14	few	TRBV2	TRBJ1-2	-	CASSELGTRFGYTF	TGTGCCAGCAGTGAACTCGGGACAAGATTTGGCTACACCTTC
17	-	TRBV5-6	TRBJ2-5	TRBD2	CASSQWTSGGALETQYF	TGTGCCAGCAGCCAATGGACTAGCGGGGGGGCCTTAGAGACCCAGTACTTC
15	-	TRBV5-4	TRBJ2-3	TRBD1	CASSLEDREIDTQYF	TGTGCCAGCAGCTTGGAGGACAGGGAAATAGATACGCAGTATTTT
16	-	TRBV14	TRBJ2-7	TRBD1	CASSQKPGQGYNEQYF	TGTGCCAGCAGCCAGAAACCGGGACAGGGGTATAACGAGCAGTACTTC
17	-	TRBV10-3	TRBJ2-7	TRBD2	CAISEPGLTSGRDEQYF	TGTGCCATCAGTGAGCCTGGGCTCACTAGCGGGAGAGACGAGCAGTACTTC